The clone carrying this T cell receptor (beta chain) was found a few times. Its target is not known. TCRdb re-analysed the 5' RACE reads in MiXCR, keeping a single row per CDR3 protein. The sample carries roughly 480,000 distinct CDR3 sequences, 20% to 30% recorded once. This sample is part of a study of identical twins. Study-wide results and limits: Part of the zero-insertion signal could reflect confounding by invariant MAIT and iNKT cells.

The V gene lost 0 bases and the J gene lost 5 bases, with 7 bases spanning the gap. This CDR3 contains 12 residues. From germline, CDR1 is DFQATT and CDR2 SNEGSKA (reference sequence). Another study also made use of these data, one on T cells expressing NK-cell markers. This second report adds: Serological testing identified most of the eight sequenced donors as HCMV-seropositive and one as seronegative. In a handful of donors, dominant clonotypes made up roughly 28.3-65% of CD3+CD56-NKG2C+ cells.

This receptor was obtained from a woman in her late teens or twenties in good health. The chain carries TRBV20-1 and TRBJ1-2; D gene uncertain. Input material: CD4+ T cells sorted from blood. The CDR3 region has the DNA TGCAGTGCTAGAGATAGGCTGTATGGCTACACCTTC. This gives the protein CSARDRLYGYTF.